This T cell receptor beta chain was sequenced for a study of a mutant IDH1 vaccine in newly diagnosed glioma. Study-wide context: Mean patient age was about 40 years; approximately 62% were male and around 40% female. Earlier treatment was radiotherapy, temozolomide, or both, with most getting both.

Here immunoSEQ multiplex PCR was the method, and the copy in TCRdb shows in-frame clones only, minus some. Counted here are 55,000 to 70,000 clones, 79% occurring once; the ten biggest clones make up approximately 8.2%. In the case of this clone: Its target is unknown.

Time point of the sample: baseline, week 1 (first vaccination visit). As to treatment: pre-vaccination baseline after standard-of-care therapy. Donors' newly diagnosed IDH1-mutant WHO grade 3 or 4 astrocytomas lacked nuclear ATRX. General study results and limits: Most patients, approximately 92%, showed vaccine-induced immune responses.

Sequenced material: PBMCs, taken from a glioma patient treated with radiotherapy, temozolomide or both. This receptor was identified in a man in his fifties with glioma.

The CDR3 nucleotides are TGTGCCAGCTCACCATCCGGAGCCGGGAACACTGAAGCTTTCTTT. As protein: CASSPSGAGNTEAFF. The chain has TRBV18 and TRBJ1-1; D not certain. Germline values: CDR1 KGHSH, CDR2 LQKENI. The V gene lost 2 bases and the J gene lost 1 base, with 11 bases spanning the gap. The CDR3 has 15 residues.